Listed here are 20 T cell receptor beta chains from one sample, sequenced in a study of blood T cells in healthy people across ages. A second roughly 6 to 12 cycle PCR used barcoded and J-beta primers. TCRdb recomputed calls from the 5' RACE reads with MiXCR, one row per CDR3 protein. This table has about 1,800,000 distinct CDR3 sequences, about 28% appearing once. Sequencing was performed on blood. Receptor source: a woman in her 30s in good health.

This clonotype was counted a few times. The chain combines TRBV27 with TRBJ2-7, with TRBD2 identical over 9 bases. This CDR3 has 14 residues. The V gene's germline CDR1 is MNHEY and CDR2 SMNVEV (reference sequence). The V segment lost 2 bases and the J segment 6 bases; nucleotides outside the gene matches: 5. DNA of the CDR3: TGTGCCAGCAGTTTACGGCTAGCGGGAACCGAGCAGTACTTC. This sequence encodes CASSLRLAGTEQYF.

This rearrangement joins TRBV29-1 to TRBJ1-1; possibly TRBD1 for D (5 bases). The V gene's germline CDR1 is SQVTM and CDR2 ANQGSEA. Trimming removed 2 bases from V and 5 bases from J, with 21 bases in between. CDR3 length: 16 amino acids. The DNA for the CDR3 is TGCAGCGTTGAACCCCCTCAGGCATTGGGGGGGACTGAAGCTTTCTTT. Encoded protein: CSVEPPQALGGTEAFF.

This clonotype was recorded at least ten times. The genes are TRBV27 and TRBJ1-2; TRBD1 is a possible D gene (5 bases). The CDR3 is 15 residues long. V lost 4 bases, J lost 4 bases, and 16 bases lay in between. CDR1 and CDR2 from the germline V gene are MNHEY and SMNVEV (reference sequence). CDR3 DNA: TGTGCCAGCAGTTCCTTTGGGACGAACATCTATGGCTACACCTTC. This gives the protein CASSSFGTNIYGYTF.

V usage is TRBV7-9 and J usage is TRBJ2-7, with D unclear. The tail of the sequence fits TRBJ2-5 better, so the J call may be wrong. CDR1 is SEHNR and CDR2 is FQNEAQ in the germline V gene (reference sequence). The CDR3 has 15 amino acids. The CDR3 sequence: CASSLEWQAQETQYF. The DNA of the CDR3 is TGTGCCAGCAGCTTAGAGTGGCAGGCTCAGGAGACCCAGTACTTC.

This clonotype was seen a single time. Relative to the germline gene, one junction end is altered; a read error may explain this. The chain links TRBV6-5 to TRBJ1-1, with D unresolved. This CDR3 is built from 13 residues. The germline V gene encodes CDR1 MNHEY and CDR2 SVGAGI. Written as DNA, the CDR3 is TGTGCCAGCAGTTATTATAAAAACACTGAAACTTTCTTT. It codes for CASSYYKNTETFF.

For this clonotype: Since a much larger clone is just one base distant, this may be a read error. This sequence joins TRBV29-1 and TRBJ1-2, with 8 nucleotides matching TRBD1. Looked up from germline, CDR1 is SQVTM and CDR2 is ANQGSEA. This CDR3 spans 13 amino acids. Trimming took 8 bases from V and 4 from J; bases not matched to a gene: 9. CDR3 sequence (DNA): TGCAGCACCAGCTCCAGGGGGCCCTATGGCTACACCTTC. Translated, it gives CSTSSRGPYGYTF.

This clonotype has a count of ten or more. This chain joins TRBV7-2 and TRBJ2-7, with 7 bases aligning to TRBD1. The CDR3 has 14 amino acids. Germline V gene data show CDR1 as SGHTA and CDR2 as FQGNSA. After removal of 0 bases from V and 3 bases from J, the junction contained 2 bases not matched to a gene. The CDR3 DNA is TGTGCCAGCAGCTTAGCGGGACAGCTCTACGAGCAGTACTTC. Translated, it gives CASSLAGQLYEQYF.

This clonotype was counted between two and nine times. The CDR3 DNA is TGCGCCAGTTCCACCCCCGATACAGGGGTGTTGGCGGATGAGCAGTTCTTC. Translating gives CASSTPDTGVLADEQFF. The chain recombines TRBV5-1 with TRBJ2-1; 7 bases match TRBD1. With V trimmed by 8 bases and J by 8 bases, 22 bases remained unmatched. The CDR3 has 17 residues. Germline lookup yields CDR1 SGHRS and CDR2 YFSETQ.

This rearrangement joins TRBV5-1 to TRBJ2-4, with 13 bases matching TRBD2. In germline, CDR1 is SGHRS, CDR2 YFSETQ. The CDR3 totals 16 residues. V shed 4 bases, J shed 8 bases, and the junction held 9 bases outside the gene matches. CDR3 residues: CASSQTSGGPADIQYF. The CDR3 DNA sequence: TGCGCCAGCAGCCAGACTAGCGGGGGGCCCGCGGACATTCAGTACTTC.

In this sample, this clonotype turned up many times. The chain joins TRBV2 to TRBJ2-4, with D unclear. Germline V gene sequence: CDR1 SNHLY, CDR2 FYNNEI. The CDR3 has 13 residues. V was trimmed by 8 bases and J by 6 bases, leaving 14 bases between them. The CDR3 sequence: CASRGDHGNIQYF. The CDR3 DNA reads as TGTGCCAGCCGTGGCGACCATGGAAACATTCAGTACTTC. Together with reference TRBV2 and TRBJ2-4, the CDR3 gives the full variable domain: EPEVTQTPSHQVTQMGQEVILRCVPISNHLYFYWYRQILGQKVEFLVSFYNNEISEKSEIFDDQFSVERPDGSNFTLKIRSTKLEDSAMYFCASRGDHGNIQYFGAGTRLSVL.

Comments on this clonotype: A read error may explain this, as a much larger clone is one base away. The chain carries TRBV28 and TRBJ1-1; D is undetermined. The CDR3 runs to 13 residues. Trimming took off 2 bases at V and 5 bases at J, with 9 bases between the two ends. Per the germline V gene, CDR1 is MDHEN and CDR2 is SYDVKM. The CDR3, as DNA: TGTGCCAGCAGTTTAATGGGGAAAACTGAAGCTTTCTTT. It is translated as CASSLMGKTEAFF. Combining the CDR3 with reference TRBV28 and TRBJ1-1 gives the whole variable domain DVKVTQSSRYLVKRTGEKVFLECVQDMDHENMFWYRQDPGLGLRLIYFSYDVKMKEKGDIPEGYSVSREKKERFSLILESASTNQTSMYLCASSLMGKTEAFFGQGTRLTVV.

This clonotype was seen many times. The genes are TRBV10-2 and TRBJ2-5; no definite D call. The V and J ends lost 4 bases and 2 bases respectively, with 5 bases between them. Germline CDR1 WSHSY, CDR2 SAAADI. This CDR3 is 12 amino acids long. The CDR3 sequence is CASSAAQETQYF. The CDR3, as DNA: TGCGCCAGCAGTGCGGCTCAAGAGACCCAGTACTTC.

On this clonotype: One junction end does not reproduce the germline sequence, and a read error may be involved. The genes are TRBV3-1 and TRBJ2-5; D tentatively fits TRBD1 or TRBD2 (5 bases each). Germline-derived CDR1 and CDR2 are LGHDT and YNNKEL (reference sequence). This CDR3 comprises 14 residues. The CDR3 sequence is CAGSQAWDGETQYF. The CDR3 bases are TGTGCCGGCAGCCAAGCTTGGGACGGAGAGACCCAGTACTTC.

The chain is built from TRBV18 and TRBJ2-1; 8 positions agree with TRBD2. TRBJ2-7 explains the end of the DNA better; the J call may be wrong. The CDR3 runs to 15 residues. Germline loops: CDR1 KGHSH, CDR2 LQKENI. The CDR3 DNA reads as TGTGCCAGCTCACCCCGAGCGGGGGAGTACAATGAGCAGTACTTC. Amino acids: CASSPRAGEYNEQYF.

This clonotype was observed at least ten times. This chain uses TRBV12-3 or TRBV12-4 with TRBJ2-7, with D possibly being TRBD1 or TRBD2 (5 bases each). Trimming cost V 6 bases and J 2 bases, with 11 bases left between them. This CDR3 is 13 amino acids long. The CDR3 loop reads CASSFGAAYEQYF. The CDR3 nucleotides read TGTGCCAGCAGCTTCGGGGCCGCCTACGAGCAGTACTTC.

This clonotype was recorded at least ten times. The genes are TRBV6-6 and TRBJ2-7; 7 nucleotides align to TRBD1. CDR1 and CDR2 from the germline V gene are MNHNY and SVGAGI (reference sequence). J gave up 3 bases and V 0 bases, and 5 bases lay outside the gene matches. The CDR3 runs 15 residues. CDR3 loop: CASSYSGGFNYEQYF. The CDR3 nucleotides read TGTGCCAGCAGTTACTCAGGGGGCTTCAACTACGAGCAGTACTTC.

The chain is built from TRBV7-2 and TRBJ2-3, with D tentatively TRBD1 (7 bases). Germline lookup yields CDR1 SGHTA and CDR2 FQGNSA. Trimming took 2 bases from V and 2 from J, leaving 11 bases between them. The length of the CDR3 is 15 residues. The CDR3 loop is CASSLQGGTTDTQYF. The CDR3 DNA follows: TGTGCCAGCAGCTTACAGGGGGGAACCACAGATACGCAGTATTTT.

V usage is TRBV7-3 and J usage is TRBJ2-1; 8 nucleotides align to TRBD1. The CDR3 sequence is 15 residues long. V was clipped by 3 bases and J by 7 bases; unmatched bases: 8. Germline lookup yields CDR1 SGHTA and CDR2 FQGTGA. CDR3 loop: CASSFGTGDQNEQFF. The CDR3 nucleotides read TGTGCCAGCAGCTTCGGGACAGGCGACCAAAATGAGCAGTTCTTC.

The chain employs TRBV29-1 and TRBJ1-1, with D perhaps matching TRBD1 (5 bases). Germline CDR1 reads SQVTM; CDR2 reads ANQGSEA. The V end was cut by 5 bases, the J end by 3 bases, with 13 bases between. The CDR3 covers 13 residues. The CDR3 reads CSVLGRVYTEAFF. Written as DNA, the CDR3 is TGCAGCGTTCTGGGCAGGGTTTACACTGAAGCTTTCTTT.

This clonotype was found many times. The chain is built from TRBV7-2 and TRBJ1-2, with 10 bases that match TRBD1. This CDR3 comprises 17 residues. Germline assignment: CDR1 SGHTA and CDR2 FQGNSA. Trimming took 0 bases from V and 8 from J; bases not matched to a gene: 12. The CDR3 is CASSLAGTGDGFYGYTF. In DNA, the CDR3 is TGTGCCAGCAGCTTAGCAGGGACAGGGGACGGATTCTACGGCTACACCTTC. Together with reference TRBV7-2 and TRBJ1-2, the CDR3 gives the full variable domain: GAGVSQSPSNKVTEKGKDVELRCDPISGHTALYWYRQSLGQGLEFLIYFQGNSAPDKSGLPSDRFSAERTGGSVSTLTIQRTQQEDSAVYLCASSLAGTGDGFYGYTFGSGTRLTVV.